This TCR beta chain was obtained from a study of metastatic and nonmetastatic thyroid tumors. Turning to the study itself: Repertoires of blood and of tissue (tumor or nodule) from malignant and benign thyroid patients were compared.

Until they underwent thyroid surgery, no patient had received any treatment. The CDR3 has 13 amino acids. CDR1 and CDR2 (germline): DFQATT, SNEGSKA (reference sequence). With 0 bases removed from V and 3 bases from J, the gap between germline ends came to 8 bases. This clone was recorded many times. As processed by the authors: The study's classifier, a distant-metastasis tool for papillary thyroid cancer, was built using CDR3 differences across clinicopathological groups. TCRdb re-analyzed the PCR reads through MiXCR. TCRdb, not the original authors, processed these V and J calls. The sample shows roughly 58,000 clones, approximately 4% of them seen only once.

Sequenced: blood. V is TRBV20-1 and J is TRBJ2-5; D is ambiguous. The sequence derives from a female donor with papillary thyroid cancer or a benign thyroid nodule (not recorded which). Some clones in this sample may be carry-over from other donors' samples. CDR3 sequence (DNA): TGCAGTGCTAGAGACCCAGGAAAAGAGACCCAGTACTTC. Translating gives CSARDPGKETQYF.